Listed below are T cell receptor beta chains from one sample, sequenced in a study of T cells in Graves' hyperthyroidism and ophthalmopathy. MiXCR, applied by TCRdb to the multiplex PCR reads, yields one record per CDR3 protein. The table shows 300,000 to 450,000 distinct CDR3 sequences, with 15% to 17% occurring only once. Input material: blood. The receptors were sampled from a woman aged 18-29 years with Graves' hyperthyroidism that later progressed to Graves' ophthalmopathy. Each CDR3 is given with its conserved first and last residue. The D gene is left open where the match is weak. Rows give clone size only sometimes, using once, few, many, or a class for an expanded clone.

v_gene,d_gene,abundance,j_gene,CDR3nt,CDR3aa
TRBV7-3,TRBD2,-,TRBJ2-1,TGTGCCAGCAGCTTACTCCCTAGCGGAAACAACAATGAGCAGTTCTTC,CASSLLPSGNNNEQFF
TRBV27,-,many,TRBJ2-2,TGTGCCAGCAGTTACGGCGCCGGGGAGCTGTTTTTT,CASSYGAGELFF
TRBV20-1,TRBD2,many,TRBJ2-3,TGCAGTGCTGGTAGCGGGAGGGCCACAGATACGCAGTATTTT,CSAGSGRATDTQYF
TRBV7-9,TRBD2,many,TRBJ2-3,TGTGCCAGCAGCTCGGGACTAGCGGACACAGATACGCAGTATTTT,CASSSGLADTDTQYF
TRBV6-5,-,many,TRBJ1-5,TGTGCCAGCAGTTACCGTCAAAGTGATCAGCCCCAGCATTTT,CASSYRQSDQPQHF
TRBV27,-,-,TRBJ2-7,TGTGCCAGCAGTTCCAGGTGGCACGAGCAGTACTTC,CASSSRWHEQYF
TRBV19,-,-,TRBJ1-1,TGTGCCAGTAGTGACAGGCTAATGAACACTGAAGCTTTCTTT,CASSDRLMNTEAFF
TRBV4-1,TRBD2,few,TRBJ2-1,TGCGCCAGCAGCCCCCTCCTAGCGGGATACAATGAGCAGTTCTTC,CASSPLLAGYNEQFF
TRBV13,TRBD1,-,TRBJ2-1,TGTGCCACCAGCAGGACAGGTTGGGAGCAGTTCTTC,CATSRTGWEQFF
TRBV6-2/TRBV6-3,TRBD2,many,TRBJ2-1,TGTGCCAGCAGGGGACTAGCGACGGGAGAGGTCAATGAGCAGTTCTTC,CASRGLATGEVNEQFF
TRBV30,-,many,TRBJ1-6,TGTGCCTGGAGAGAGGCAGGAGGCCCGAATTCACCCCTCCACTTT,CAWREAGGPNSPLHF
TRBV4-1,-,many,TRBJ2-3,TGCGCCAGCAGCCGTCAGGGGACAGATACGCAGTATTTT,CASSRQGTDTQYF
TRBV19,TRBD1,many,TRBJ2-7,TGTGCCAGTAGCCCACGAGGCCCCTCACACAGGGGGCCGACCTACGAGCAGTACTTC,CASSPRGPSHRGPTYEQYF
TRBV28,-,-,TRBJ2-7,TGTGCCAGCAGCGGGGCGGACAGATTTTTCTACGAGCAGTACTTC,CASSGADRFFYEQYF
TRBV9,TRBD2,once,TRBJ2-3,TGTGCCAGCAGCGTTAGCTCTAGCGGGAGGGGGACAGATACGCAGTATTTT,CASSVSSSGRGTDTQYF
TRBV6-1,-,many,TRBJ2-7,TGTGCCAGCAGTGCTGCCAGATCCTACGAGCAGTACTTC,CASSAARSYEQYF
TRBV29-1,-,many,TRBJ2-3,TGCAGCGTTGTAGGCAACTCGCCTGTGGATACGCAGTATTTT,CSVVGNSPVDTQYF
TRBV7-3,TRBD2,-,TRBJ2-1,TGTGCCAGCAGCTCTCCGGGCCAGCCGACTAGCGGGAGCCAAATTAACAATGAGCAGTTCTTC,CASSSPGQPTSGSQINNEQFF
TRBV27,-,-,TRBJ1-5,TGTGCCAGCAGTGCAGGGTATGGCAATCAGCCCCAGCATTTT,CASSAGYGNQPQHF
TRBV28,-,many,TRBJ2-6,TGTGCCAGCAGTTTTCTAGGGGCTGGGGCCAACGTCCTGACTTTC,CASSFLGAGANVLTF
TRBV7-2,TRBD1,many,TRBJ2-5,TGTGCCAGCAGCTTATGGGGACAGGGTCAAGAGACCCAGTACTTC,CASSLWGQGQETQYF
TRBV20-1,TRBD2,many,TRBJ2-4,TGCAGTGCATTGGGGCTAGCGGGAGTTTCTGACATTCAGTACTTC,CSALGLAGVSDIQYF
TRBV5-1,TRBD1,-,TRBJ1-1,TGCGCCAGCAGCTCGGGCCGGACAGGGGAGCTTACCGCTGAAGCTTTCTTT,CASSSGRTGELTAEAFF
TRBV28,TRBD1,-,TRBJ2-2,TGTGCCAGCAGTACGGGACAGGGGTCGGCCGGGGAGCTGCTTTTT,CASSTGQGSAGELLF
TRBV24-1,-,many,TRBJ2-3,TGTGCCACCAGTGCCGTTGGGGGGAGTACAGATACGCAGTATTTT,CATSAVGGSTDTQYF
TRBV20-1,TRBD2,few,TRBJ2-7,TGCAGTGCTAGTAGAGTAGCGGGGGGCCGAGGTCGAGAGCAGTACTTC,CSASRVAGGRGREQYF
TRBV5-1,-,-,TRBJ2-3,TGCGCCAGCAGCTTGGGGCAGAGTGATACAGATACGCAGTATTTT,CASSLGQSDTDTQYF
TRBV12-3/TRBV12-4,TRBD2,many,TRBJ2-1,TGTGCCAGCAGTTCCCGGACTAGCGGGAGCTACAATGAGCAGTTCTTC,CASSSRTSGSYNEQFF
TRBV4-1,-,once,TRBJ2-2,TGCGCCAGCAGCCAAGCTCCAGGGATATACACCGGGGAGCTGTTTTTT,CASSQAPGIYTGELFF
TRBV27,-,few,TRBJ2-3,TGTGCCAGCAGTGACCTAGATCATACGCAGTATTTT,CASSDLDHTQYF
TRBV11-1,TRBD2,-,TRBJ2-1,TGTGCCAGCAGCCCTCTTTCAGGCGGGAGTATGAATGAGCAGTTCTTC,CASSPLSGGSMNEQFF
TRBV24-1,-,-,TRBJ2-3,TGTGCCACCAGTGCACGAGGCAAAAGTTGGGGGGTGGATACGCAGTATTTT,CATSARGKSWGVDTQYF
TRBV27,-,once,TRBJ2-1,TGTGCCAGCAGCAACCCAAGTGGGGCGGGAAACAATGAGCAGTTCTTC,CASSNPSGAGNNEQFF
TRBV7-2,TRBD1,many,TRBJ2-7,TGTGCCAGCAGCTCACAGGGGGCGGGAACCGAGCAGTACTTC,CASSSQGAGTEQYF
TRBV12-3/TRBV12-4,-,few,TRBJ2-5,TGTGCCAGCAGTTCGACAGAAATACAAGAGACCCAGTACTTC,CASSSTEIQETQYF
TRBV27,TRBD1,-,TRBJ2-5,TGTGCCAGCAGTTTATACCCCGGGACAGGGCCATACTTC,CASSLYPGTGPYF
TRBV5-4,-,-,TRBJ1-2,TGTGCCAGCAGCCCGGGAGGGTCCCGCGCCAACTATGGCTACACCTTC,CASSPGGSRANYGYTF
TRBV20-1,TRBD2,once,TRBJ2-1,TGCAGTGCCCAAAGGGGAGGGCCCTCCTACAATGAGCAGTTCTTC,CSAQRGGPSYNEQFF
TRBV5-1,-,many,TRBJ1-2,TGCGCCAGCAGCCCCGGGGGGAGCCCTGGCTACACCTTC,CASSPGGSPGYTF
TRBV7-3,TRBD1,many,TRBJ1-1,TGTGCCAGCAGCTTTGGCGGGACAGGGGACACTGAAGCTTTCTTT,CASSFGGTGDTEAFF
TRBV20-1,-,many,TRBJ2-3,TGCAGTGCTAGTTTGTCCTACAGGGTTACAGATACGCAGTATTTT,CSASLSYRVTDTQYF
TRBV6-8,-,many,TRBJ1-5,TGTGCCAGACCTAGAGGGCAGCCGGAACCAAGCAATCAGCCCCAGCATTTT,CARPRGQPEPSNQPQHF
TRBV6-1,-,-,TRBJ1-5,TGTGCCAGCCAAACCACCCAATATCAGCCCCAGCATTTT,CASQTTQYQPQHF
TRBV29-1,-,few,TRBJ2-1,TGCAGCGTTGAAGCGGGAGTCGTTTCCTACAATGAGCAGTTCTTC,CSVEAGVVSYNEQFF
TRBV7-9,-,many,TRBJ1-1,TGTGCCAGCAGCCGGGACGGTGGTAACACTGAAGCTTTCTTT,CASSRDGGNTEAFF
TRBV2,-,many,TRBJ2-1,TGTGCCAGCAGTGATCTAGGGTACAATGAGCAGTTCTTC,CASSDLGYNEQFF
TRBV20-1,-,many,TRBJ2-5,TGCAGTGCTAGACAGGGGAAAGAGACCCAGTACTTC,CSARQGKETQYF
TRBV12-3/TRBV12-4,-,many,TRBJ2-1,TGTGCCAGCAGTTTAAGGACAGATATCTTGGGTGAGCAGTTCTTC,CASSLRTDILGEQFF
TRBV7-9,TRBD2,many,TRBJ2-1,TGTGCCAGCACTCTGCCTCCACTAGCGGCAGATTTCAATGAGCAGTTCTTC,CASTLPPLAADFNEQFF
TRBV20-1,TRBD2,many,TRBJ2-3,TGCAGTGCCAGACTAGCGGGACGGGGGACAGATACGCAGTATTTT,CSARLAGRGTDTQYF
TRBV6-1,-,many,TRBJ2-5,TGTGCCAGCAGTGGGACTTATCAAGAGACCCAGTACTTC,CASSGTYQETQYF
TRBV28,TRBD1,few,TRBJ1-4,TGTGCCAGCAGCCTATCGGACAGGGGTGTAGAAAAACTGTTTTTT,CASSLSDRGVEKLFF
TRBV5-6,-,few,TRBJ1-5,TGTGCCAGCAGCTCGAGCCGAAATCAGCCCCAGCATTTT,CASSSSRNQPQHF
TRBV4-3,TRBD1,few,TRBJ2-1,TGCGCCAGCAGCCAAAGACCGAACAGGGGCGGTGAGCAGTTCTTC,CASSQRPNRGGEQFF
TRBV27,TRBD1,many,TRBJ1-5,TGTGCCAGCAGAGAGACAGGGGGCAGGTTGGATCAGCCCCAGCATTTT,CASRETGGRLDQPQHF
TRBV9,-,many,TRBJ1-1,TGTGCCAGCAGCCCGGCCGTCCAGAACACTGAAGCTTTCTTT,CASSPAVQNTEAFF
TRBV20-1,TRBD2,-,TRBJ2-1,TGCAGTGCTAAAGCGGGGGGCTCCTACAATGAGCAGTTCTTC,CSAKAGGSYNEQFF
TRBV20-1,TRBD2,-,TRBJ2-3,TGCAGTGCTAGAGTACCTAGCGGATCTAGCACAGATACGCAGTATTTT,CSARVPSGSSTDTQYF